Each of the 16 T cell receptor beta chains below was sequenced from the same sample in a study of blood T cell repertoires in COVID-19. Produced via immunoSEQ multiplex PCR; TCRdb's table is partial and in-frame only. Among about 120,000 clones listed, around four fifths were seen once. Sequencing was carried out using peripheral blood. These receptors were obtained from a human donor in a cohort sampled during active COVID-19.

V and J are TRBV7-2 and TRBJ2-3, with TRBD2 as a possible D gene (6 bases). The V end was cut by 5 bases, the J end by 2 bases, with 17 bases between. The CDR3 runs 16 residues. Germline assignment: CDR1 SGHTA and CDR2 FQGNSA. In nucleotides, the CDR3 is TGTGCCAGCAGCCTCGGTTGGGGGAGGCCCACAGATACGCAGTATTTT. Protein: CASSLGWGRPTDTQYF.

The chain employs TRBV18 and TRBJ2-7, with TRBD1 matching over 9 bases. This CDR3 region has 15 residues. Trimming cost V 2 bases and J 4 bases; bases outside gene matches: 6. From germline, CDR1 is KGHSH and CDR2 LQKENI. The chain's CDR3 is CASSPGTGNTYEQYF. CDR3 DNA: TGTGCCAGCTCACCAGGGACAGGGAATACTTACGAGCAGTACTTC.

This chain connects TRBV12-2 to TRBJ1-1. TRBV12-2 is noted as a pseudogene. The CDR3 extends over 12 amino acids. CDR3 coding DNA: TGTGCAAGTCGCCCGATCCTCGGTGAAGCTTTCTTT. This codes for CASRPILGEAFF.

This sequence joins TRBV11-2 and TRBJ2-5, with D possibly being TRBD2 (6 bases). The CDR3 totals 16 residues. Germline assignment: CDR1 SGHAT and CDR2 FQNNGV. V was clipped by 1 base and J by 5 bases, with 17 bases between them. The CDR3 region is CASSLGHTGVGETQYF. The CDR3 DNA is TGTGCCAGCAGCTTAGGCCATACGGGGGTGGGGGAGACCCAGTACTTC.

The chain is built from TRBV30 and TRBJ2-7; D may be TRBD1 (6 bases). Between the trimmed V and J ends, which lost 8 bases and 0 bases, there was a span of 14 bases. CDR1 and CDR2 from the germline V gene are GTSNPN and SVGIG (reference sequence). The CDR3 runs 13 residues. CDR3: CAHGRGSSYEQYF. The CDR3 bases are TGTGCCCATGGAAGGGGGAGCTCCTACGAGCAGTACTTC.

There are many counts of this clone. This chain uses TRBV28 with TRBJ1-2; 7 nucleotides align to TRBD1. Trimming removed 6 bases from V and 1 base from J; junction bases left unmatched: 5. CDR1 is MDHEN and CDR2 is SYDVKM in the germline V gene. CDR3 size: 14 residues. CDR3 in amino acids: CASRRQGINYGYTF. The CDR3 DNA is TGTGCCAGCAGGCGACAGGGAATTAACTATGGCTACACCTTC.

This chain uses TRBV12-3 or TRBV12-4 with TRBJ1-3; 7 nucleotides align to TRBD1. CDR3 length: 13 amino acids. V lost 4 bases and J lost 8; bases outside the gene matches: 5. CDR3 bases: TGTGCCAGCAGTTGGGGACAGCGGTACACCATATATTTT. Translating it yields CASSWGQRYTIYF.

This chain connects TRBV7-6 to TRBJ1-2; D call uncertain. Germline CDR1 reads SGHVS; CDR2 reads FNYEAQ. This CDR3 region has 13 residues. V lost 4 bases to trimming and J lost 7 bases, with 13 bases between them. The CDR3 loop is CASSSRLGPGYTF. The DNA of the CDR3 is TGTGCCAGCAGCTCCCGACTCGGCCCTGGCTACACCTTC.

This chain uses TRBV27 with TRBJ1-3; tentatively, D is TRBD1 (6 bases). The CDR3 covers 16 residues. The germline V and J ends were trimmed by 3 bases and 0 bases, with 12 bases remaining between them. Per the germline V gene, CDR1 is MNHEY and CDR2 is SMNVEV (reference sequence). The CDR3 DNA follows: TGTGCCAGCAGTTTGAGGGGACACAGCTCTGGAAACACCATATATTTT. This gives the protein CASSLRGHSSGNTIYF.

The count of this clone is one. V is TRBV2 and J is TRBJ2-2; 7 bases are shared with TRBD2. This CDR3 has 13 residues. V trimming: 4 bases; J trimming: 5 bases; junction bases outside the gene matches: 1. The germline CDR1 and CDR2 sequences are SNHLY and FYNNEI. CDR3 nucleotides: TGTGCCAGCAGTGGGGAGGGGACCGGGGAGCTGTTTTTT. Protein sequence: CASSGEGTGELFF.

This clone has more than one count but fewer than ten. This chain links TRBV19 with TRBJ2-5, with D unclear. CDR1 and CDR2 from the germline V gene are LNHDA and SQIVND (reference sequence). V gave up 1 base and J gave up 1 base, with 10 bases separating them. This CDR3 contains 15 residues. CDR3 loop: CASSIGYTRQETQYF. The CDR3 DNA reads TGTGCCAGTAGTATAGGGTATACGCGCCAAGAGACCCAGTACTTC.

The V and J genes are TRBV6-6 and TRBJ2-1, with D possibly matching TRBD2 (6 bases). This CDR3 is built from 16 residues. In germline, CDR1 is MNHNY, CDR2 SVGAGI (reference sequence). Trimming took 0 bases from V and 8 from J, leaving 17 bases between them. CDR3 in DNA: TGTGCCAGCAGTTACTCTCGGGACGGGAGTGTCGATGAGCAGTTCTTC. Its protein product is CASSYSRDGSVDEQFF.

The chain is built from TRBV15 and TRBJ2-5; 7 bases are shared with TRBD1. There are 16 residues in the CDR3. Germline loops: CDR1 LNHNV, CDR2 YYDKDF (reference sequence). V trimming: 4 bases; J trimming: 5 bases; junction bases outside the gene matches: 13. Here the CDR3 DNA reads TGTGCCACCAGCACGACTCAACAGGGGTCAGGTGAGACCCAGTACTTC. It yields the protein CATSTTQQGSGETQYF. Complete variable domain (other parts from reference TRBV15 and TRBJ2-5): DAMVIQNPRYQVTQFGKPVTLSCSQTLNHNVMYWYQQKSSQAPKLLFHYYDKDFNNEADTPDNFQSRRPNTSFCFLDIRSPGLGDTAMYLCATSTTQQGSGETQYFGPGTRLLVL.

The genes are TRBV9 and TRBJ2-2; D may be TRBD1 (7 bases). Per the germline V gene, CDR1 is SGDLS and CDR2 is YYNGEE. V lost 4 bases and J 4 bases, leaving 20 bases between the germline ends. The CDR3 has 17 amino acids. The CDR3 DNA sequence: TGTGCCAGCAGCTCTACAGGGGCCGCGGGAACCACCGGGGAGCTGTTTTTT. Protein product: CASSSTGAAGTTGELFF.

The chain recombines TRBV7-3 with TRBJ2-3; 9 bases agree with TRBD2. This CDR3 spans 14 amino acids. V trimming: 5 bases; J trimming: 8 bases; junction bases outside the gene matches: 8. Germline CDR1 reads SGHTA; CDR2 reads FQGTGA. The CDR3 spells CASSPSGAGATQYF. For the CDR3, the DNA is TGTGCCAGCAGCCCTAGCGGGGCAGGGGCTACGCAGTATTTT.

This clone was seen a few times. The chain joins TRBV5-6 to TRBJ2-3; 8 bases line up with TRBD1. The CDR3 has 15 amino acids. V was clipped by 1 base and J by 5 bases; unmatched bases: 6. Germline V gene lookup returns CDR1 SGHDT and CDR2 YYEEEE. CDR3 region: CASSLTGQGGDTQYF. The DNA for the CDR3 is TGTGCCAGCAGCTTGACTGGACAGGGAGGAGATACGCAGTATTTT.